The source of this T cell receptor (beta chain) is a study of blood T cell repertoires in COVID-19. The overall study: Samples of COVID-19 (acute and convalescent) were obtained from the United States, Italy and Spain. PBMCs, B-cell-depleted T cells, or T cells provided the cDNA or gDNA that made up the material.

The data were produced by immunoSEQ multiplex PCR, yet TCRdb's version contains in-frame clones alone and is incomplete. This repertoire shows 200,000 to 300,000 clones, about 91% found once; its top ten account for roughly 2.5%. This CDR3 has 16 amino acids. From germline, CDR1 is SGHTA and CDR2 FQGNSA. V lost 0 bases, J lost 0 bases, and 9 bases lay in between. All enrollees were roughly 18 to 90 years old and from approximately 24 US areas. The TCR sequence derives from a woman in her thirties or forties with acute COVID-19. Material for sequencing was PBMCs or T cells enriched from blood (not recorded which). V usage is TRBV7-2 and J usage is TRBJ1-5, with D possibly matching TRBD1 (5 bases). The DNA of the CDR3 is TGTGCCAGCAGCTTAGCGACAGCTTATAGCAATCAGCCCCAGCATTTT. Its translation: CASSLATAYSNQPQHF. The full variable domain, in which reference TRBV7-2 and TRBJ1-5 provide the parts outside the CDR3, is GAGVSQSPSNKVTEKGKDVELRCDPISGHTALYWYRQSLGQGLEFLIYFQGNSAPDKSGLPSDRFSAERTGGSVSTLTIQRTQQEDSAVYLCASSLATAYSNQPQHFGDGTRLSIL.